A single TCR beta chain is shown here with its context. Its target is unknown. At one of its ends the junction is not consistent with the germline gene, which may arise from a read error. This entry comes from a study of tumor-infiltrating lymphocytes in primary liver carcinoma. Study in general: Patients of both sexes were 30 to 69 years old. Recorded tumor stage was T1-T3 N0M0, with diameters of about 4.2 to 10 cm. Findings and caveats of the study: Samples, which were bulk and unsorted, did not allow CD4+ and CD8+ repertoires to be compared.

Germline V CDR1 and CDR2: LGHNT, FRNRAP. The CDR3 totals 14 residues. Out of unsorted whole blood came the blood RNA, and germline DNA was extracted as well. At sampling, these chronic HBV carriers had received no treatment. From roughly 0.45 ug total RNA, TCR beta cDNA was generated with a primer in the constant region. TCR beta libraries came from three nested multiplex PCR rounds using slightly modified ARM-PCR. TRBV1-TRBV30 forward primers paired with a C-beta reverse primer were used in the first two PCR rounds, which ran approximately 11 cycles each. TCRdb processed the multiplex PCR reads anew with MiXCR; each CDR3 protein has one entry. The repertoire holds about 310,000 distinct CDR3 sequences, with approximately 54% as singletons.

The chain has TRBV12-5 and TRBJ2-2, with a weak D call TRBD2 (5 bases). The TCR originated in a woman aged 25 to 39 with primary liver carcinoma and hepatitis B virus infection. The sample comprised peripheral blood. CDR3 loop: CTSGLVPSTGELFF. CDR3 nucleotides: TGTACTAGTGGTTTGGTACCCTCCACCGGGGAGCTGTTTTTT.